The clone carrying this TCR beta chain was found a few times. Its target is not known. This specimen belongs to a study of T cells after posttransplantation cyclophosphamide. Study-wide points: Donor CD8+ memory clones often dominated recipient blood repertoires at later times. Blood and skin or GI T cell repertoires showed limited TRB overlap.

Germline V gene lookup returns CDR1 MGHDK and CDR2 SYGVNS. The CDR3 is made up of 17 amino acids. V shed 2 bases, J shed 2 bases, and the junction held 5 bases outside the gene matches. Profiling relied on immunoSEQ multiplex PCR, and the TCRdb table lists in-frame clones only, not all of them. Observed in the sample are tens of thousands of clones, none of them singletons. The V and J genes are TRBV25-1 and TRBJ2-3, with TRBD2 matching over 12 bases. Sequenced input: PBMCs. This sequence originates from a man aged 30 to 45 in good health and a related stem cell transplant donor. The CDR3: CASSETGLAGFTDTQYF. The DNA of the CDR3 is TGTGCCAGCAGTGAAACTGGACTAGCGGGGTTCACAGATACGCAGTATTTT.